These 21 T cell receptor beta chains came from one sample sequenced in a study of CD8+ T cells in alopecia areata. Investigators isolated RNA and reverse transcribed it into cDNA to act as the sequencing template. Libraries were prepared by immunoSEQ multiplex PCR; TCRdb keeps only in-frame clonotypes and omits some of them. This table has over 150,000 clones, about 63% appearing once. The sample was CD4+ T cells sorted from blood, taken at week 0. These receptors came from a human donor with alopecia areata.

The gene calls are TRBV30 and TRBJ1-1, with 7 bases that match TRBD1. Per the germline V gene, CDR1 is GTSNPN and CDR2 is SVGIG (reference sequence). The CDR3 runs to 12 residues. The V segment lost 0 bases and the J segment 10 bases; nucleotides outside the gene matches: 5. In nucleotides, the CDR3 is TGTGCCTGGAGTGTAGGGACAGTGACAGCTTTCTTT. It yields the protein CAWSVGTVTAFF.

This chain connects TRBV25-1 to TRBJ2-2; D ambiguous. Trimming removed 4 bases from V and 4 bases from J, with 4 bases in between. CDR1 MGHDK and CDR2 SYGVNS come from the germline V gene. There are 12 residues in the CDR3. Written as DNA, the CDR3 is TGTGCCAGCAGTGTAGGCACCGGGGAGCTGTTTTTT. It is translated as CASSVGTGELFF.

CDR3 in DNA: TGCGCCAGCAGCCGGACAGGGGGCGGAGGGGAGCTGTTTTTT. This codes for CASSRTGGGGELFF. This chain uses TRBV4-1 with TRBJ2-2; TRBD1 matches 11 bases. This CDR3 has 14 residues. Germline CDR1 MGHRA, CDR2 YSYEKL. J gave up 8 bases and V 4 bases, and 3 bases lay outside the gene matches.

V usage is TRBV30 and J usage is TRBJ2-5; D not certain. Germline CDR1 and CDR2: GTSNPN and SVGIG (reference sequence). V was shortened by 2 bases and J by 5 bases, with 9 bases between the two germline ends. The CDR3 consists of 12 residues. The CDR3 spells CAWSPVGETQYF. The CDR3 coding sequence is TGTGCCTGGAGTCCCGTCGGGGAGACCCAGTACTTC.

This chain links TRBV29-1 with TRBJ2-1; D ambiguous. Trimming shortened V by 2 bases and J by 4 bases, and 12 bases separated the two germline ends. This CDR3 has 14 amino acids. Per germline, CDR1 SQVTM and CDR2 ANQGSEA. CDR3 sequence reads: CSVEIHLDYNEQFF. In nucleotides, the CDR3 is TGCAGCGTTGAAATCCACCTCGATTACAATGAGCAGTTCTTC.

This clone has only one observation. The rearrangement joins TRBV10-3 to TRBJ1-2, with D hard to call. The CDR3 length is 12 residues. Germline lookup yields CDR1 ENHRY and CDR2 SYGVKD. V gave up 2 bases and J gave up 9 bases, with 10 bases separating them. The CDR3 DNA reads TGTGCCATCAGTGAGAGAGGTGACCGCTACACCTTC. Its protein is CAISERGDRYTF.

By sample share, this clone is medium-sized (0.01 to 0.1%). The chain links TRBV5-1 to TRBJ2-5, with D possibly TRBD2 on 5 matching bases. From germline, CDR1 is SGHRS and CDR2 YFSETQ. Between the trimmed V and J ends, which lost 2 bases and 5 bases, there was a span of 10 bases. The CDR3 has 13 amino acids. The CDR3 region has the DNA TGCGCCAGCAGCTTTATCCGAGGGGAGACCCAGTACTTC. As protein: CASSFIRGETQYF.

This clone was seen only a few times. The chain joins TRBV5-6 to TRBJ2-3; 7 bases fit TRBD2. The CDR3 contains 14 residues. V shed 5 bases and J 5 bases; nucleotides not matched to a gene: 8. Per germline, CDR1 SGHDT and CDR2 YYEEEE. CDR3 in amino acids: CASSFMTSLDTQYF. In DNA, the CDR3 is TGTGCCAGCAGTTTTATGACTAGCTTAGATACGCAGTATTTT.

This clone has a single count. The chain combines TRBV30 with TRBJ2-5; 7 nucleotides agree with TRBD1. CDR3 length equals 13 residues. The J segment lost 5 bases and the V segment lost 2 bases, leaving 5 bases of the junction unmatched. The germline CDR1 and CDR2 sequences are GTSNPN and SVGIG (reference sequence). CDR3 amino acids: CAWSPRRGETQYF. The CDR3 DNA follows: TGTGCCTGGAGTCCGCGCAGGGGGGAGACCCAGTACTTC.

This chain connects TRBV4-3 to TRBJ2-1, with 7 bases fitting TRBD1. V dropped 8 bases and J dropped 4; count of bases not matched to a gene: 11. Germline V gene lookup returns CDR1 LGHNA and CDR2 YSLEER. CDR3 length: 15 amino acids. This CDR3 is CASATSGTEYNEQFF. CDR3 coding DNA: TGCGCCAGCGCTACGTCCGGGACAGAGTACAATGAGCAGTTCTTC.

A few counts support this clone. CDR3 DNA sequence: TGTGCCAGCAGCCTAGACACTGAAGCTTTCTTT. It specifies CASSLDTEAFF. The rearrangement uses TRBV7-8 and TRBJ1-1, with D unresolved. Germline CDR1 SGHVS, CDR2 FQNEAQ. V dropped 5 bases and J dropped 3 bases, with 4 bases sitting between them. The CDR3 sequence is 11 residues long.

The V call is TRBV7-3, the J call TRBJ2-6; D may correspond to TRBD1 or TRBD2 (6 bases each). This CDR3 comprises 16 residues. Trimming left V 2 bases short and J 4 bases short, with 12 bases between. Germline V CDR1 and CDR2: SGHTA, FQGTGA. CDR3: CASSLPLGGGANVLTF. DNA for the CDR3: TGTGCCAGCAGCTTACCTCTCGGGGGCGGGGCCAACGTCCTGACTTTC.

The genes are TRBV6-6 and TRBJ1-1; D remains unclear. The CDR3 has 14 amino acids. Germline CDR1 reads MNHNY; CDR2 reads SVGAGI (reference sequence). The V end lost 8 bases, the J end lost 5 bases, and 18 bases lay between the germline ends. Written as DNA, the CDR3 is TGTGCCAGCCATCCCCTTAAAGAGAAAACTGAAGCTTTCTTT. Its protein product is CASHPLKEKTEAFF.

This chain uses TRBV29-1 with TRBJ2-1; TRBD2 agrees at 7 bases. J gave up 7 bases and V 0 bases, and 12 bases lay outside the gene matches. The germline CDR1 and CDR2 sequences are SQVTM and ANQGSEA. The CDR3 spans 16 residues. CDR3 amino acids: CSVEDPGRGTLNEQFF. DNA of the CDR3: TGCAGCGTTGAAGATCCGGGGCGGGGGACCTTAAATGAGCAGTTCTTC.

Only a few counts were recorded for this clone. This sequence joins TRBV5-1 and TRBJ2-3; 13 bases map to TRBD2. CDR3 length: 16 amino acids. Trimming at V came to 2 bases and at J to 3 bases, leaving 3 bases not matched to a gene. Germline V CDR1 and CDR2: SGHRS, YFSETQ. CDR3 sequence (DNA): TGCGCCAGCAGCTTCGGGACTAGCGGGGCTACAGATACGCAGTATTTT. Amino acid sequence: CASSFGTSGATDTQYF.

This clone was detected only a few times. The V gene is TRBV19, the J gene TRBJ1-6, with TRBD1 matching 7 bases. V shed 4 bases and J 6 bases; nucleotides not matched to a gene: 6. In germline, CDR1 is LNHDA, CDR2 SQIVND (reference sequence). The CDR3 extends over 15 amino acids. CDR3 nucleotides: TGTGCCAGTAGTACTTCGGGACAGCCTAATTCACCCCTCCACTTT. Translated, it gives CASSTSGQPNSPLHF.

Only one count was recorded for this clone. This chain joins TRBV29-1 and TRBJ2-5; tentatively, D is TRBD1 (6 bases). Trimming removed 1 base at V and 3 bases at J, with 12 bases between. The germline gives CDR1 SQVTM, CDR2 ANQGSEA. CDR3 length: 14 amino acids. CDR3 DNA: TGCAGCGTTGAAGTCGGCAGGGGCGAAGAGACCCAGTACTTC. This translates into CSVEVGRGEETQYF.

The V gene is TRBV6-6, the J gene TRBJ2-2; 9 nucleotides align to TRBD2. Germline V lookup: CDR1 MNHNY, CDR2 SVGAGI (reference sequence). The CDR3 is 15 residues long. V dropped 6 bases and J dropped 3; count of bases not matched to a gene: 5. The CDR3 here is CASRIAGDHTGELFF. The CDR3, as DNA: TGTGCCAGCAGAATAGCGGGGGATCACACCGGGGAGCTGTTTTTT.

The gene calls are TRBV27 and TRBJ2-7; tentative D call: TRBD2 (6 bases). Germline V lookup: CDR1 MNHEY, CDR2 SMNVEV (reference sequence). V was clipped by 6 bases and J by 3 bases, with 18 bases between them. The CDR3 consists of 15 residues. CDR3 protein: CASSWEAGSGYEQYF. The CDR3 DNA reads as TGTGCCAGCAGCTGGGAGGCAGGGTCTGGCTACGAGCAGTACTTC.

The rearrangement uses TRBV9 and TRBJ2-3; D might be TRBD1 (5 bases). This CDR3 has 15 residues. The V end was cut by 3 bases, the J end by 2 bases, with 13 bases between. Germline-derived CDR1 and CDR2 are SGDLS and YYNGEE. CDR3 in DNA: TGTGCCAGCAGCGCGACAGCAGATGACACAGATACGCAGTATTTT. As protein: CASSATADDTDTQYF.

The V gene is TRBV29-1, the J gene TRBJ1-4, with 8 bases lining up with TRBD1. CDR3 length: 13 amino acids. Germline CDR1 and CDR2: SQVTM and ANQGSEA. The J segment lost 8 bases and the V segment lost 7 bases, leaving 9 bases of the junction unmatched. Written as DNA, the CDR3 is TGCAGCGCAGGACCAGGGGGCCGGGAAAAACTGTTTTTT. Translated: CSAGPGGREKLFF.